The 25 T cell receptor beta chains listed next were all sequenced from one sample in a study of cytomegalovirus exposure and HLA in healthy donors. Researchers ran the PCR with 60 Vbeta and 13 Jbeta primers. TCRdb keeps only in-frame clones here, not all; method: immunoSEQ multiplex PCR. Here the sample spans about 170,000 clones, about three quarters being singletons. Input material: PBMCs. These receptors all come from a female donor in good health and CMV-seronegative.

V and J are TRBV2 and TRBJ2-5; D uncertain. The V and J ends lost 7 bases and 2 bases respectively, with 11 bases between them. The length of the CDR3 is 13 residues. Germline values: CDR1 SNHLY, CDR2 FYNNEI. In DNA, the CDR3 is TGTGCCAGCACGAAAAACAAACAAGAGACCCAGTACTTC. It is translated as CASTKNKQETQYF.

This chain links TRBV28 with TRBJ1-2, with D possibly TRBD1 on 5 matching bases. The CDR3 runs to 14 residues. Germline V lookup: CDR1 MDHEN, CDR2 SYDVKM. Between the trimmed V and J ends, which lost 2 bases and 2 bases, there was a span of 9 bases. The CDR3 DNA sequence: TGTGCCAGCAGTTTAGGGGCAGGGAACTATGGCTACACCTTC. The encoded protein is CASSLGAGNYGYTF.

The CDR3 loop reads CASSLFGGDTEAFF. In DNA, the CDR3 is TGTGCCAGCAGCTTATTTGGGGGGGACACTGAAGCTTTCTTT. The J gene is TRBJ1-1, the V gene TRBV7-9; a weak D match, TRBD1 (5 bases). Germline V gives CDR1 SEHNR, CDR2 FQNEAQ (reference sequence). With 2 bases removed from V and 3 bases from J, the gap between germline ends came to 10 bases. The CDR3 is made up of 14 amino acids.

The V gene is TRBV9, the J gene TRBJ1-5, with D tentatively TRBD1 (5 bases). Between the trimmed V and J ends, which lost 0 bases and 6 bases, there was a span of 13 bases. The CDR3 extends over 15 amino acids. CDR1 is SGDLS and CDR2 is YYNGEE in the germline V gene. CDR3 coding DNA: TGTGCCAGCAGCGTAGCTGGGGCGGAGGGTCAGCCCCAGCATTTT. This gives the protein CASSVAGAEGQPQHF. The full variable domain, rest sourced from reference TRBV9 and TRBJ1-5, is DSGVTQTPKHLITATGQRVTLRCSPRSGDLSVYWYQQSLDQGLQFLIQYYNGEERAKGNILERFSAQQFPDLHSELNLSSLELGDSALYFCASSVAGAEGQPQHFGDGTRLSIL.

This clone occurred a few times. CDR3 bases: TGTGCCAGCAGCCCCGGCAGAGGCCGTCAGCCCCAGCATTTT. Amino acids: CASSPGRGRQPQHF. This chain uses TRBV5-5 with TRBJ1-5; D gene ambiguous. This CDR3 contains 14 residues. Trimming took 4 bases from V and 6 from J, leaving 14 bases between them. CDR1 and CDR2 from the germline V gene are SGHKS and YYEKEE (reference sequence).

The chain recombines TRBV7-9 with TRBJ2-5; 11 bases fit TRBD2. Germline V CDR1 and CDR2: SEHNR, FQNEAQ (reference sequence). This CDR3 has 13 amino acids. The V segment lost 4 bases and the J segment 11 bases; nucleotides outside the gene matches: 6. The CDR3 protein is CASSWGTSGEQYF. The CDR3 bases are TGTGCCAGCAGCTGGGGGACTAGCGGTGAGCAGTACTTC.

The chain combines TRBV19 with TRBJ2-5; 8 bases fit TRBD2. V gave up 8 bases and J gave up 11 bases; unmatched junction bases: 22. The CDR3 covers 16 residues. Looked up from germline, CDR1 is LNHDA and CDR2 is SQIVND (reference sequence). CDR3: CASSSQTPGLGTLQYF. The CDR3 DNA follows: TGTGCCAGTTCAAGTCAGACCCCGGGACTAGGCACGTTACAGTACTTC.

The gene calls are TRBV10-3 and TRBJ1-1, with 7 bases matching TRBD1. The junction had 4 bases not matched to a gene; V was cut back by 2 bases and J by 1 base. Germline V CDR1 and CDR2: ENHRY, SYGVKD. The CDR3 runs 15 residues. CDR3: CAISEPGQRNTEAFF. In DNA form, the CDR3 reads TGTGCCATCAGTGAGCCGGGACAGAGGAACACTGAAGCTTTCTTT.

This chain uses TRBV29-1 with TRBJ2-5, with TRBD1 matching 7 bases. CDR3 size: 14 residues. Germline loops: CDR1 SQVTM, CDR2 ANQGSEA. V was pared by 6 bases and J by 4 bases, with 11 bases of the junction left unmatched. CDR3 region: CSVRNRGLGETQYF. CDR3 nucleotide sequence: TGCAGCGTACGAAACAGGGGCCTGGGAGAGACCCAGTACTTC.

On this clone itself: The junction and the germline gene differ at one end; a read error may be behind it. The chain is built from TRBV6-5 and TRBJ1-3; TRBD1 might be the D (5 bases). The germline V gene encodes CDR1 MNHEY and CDR2 SVGAGI. The CDR3 totals 14 residues. The CDR3 DNA sequence: TGTGCCAGCGCTGGGGGGACCTCTGGAGACACCATATATTTT. Encoded protein: CASAGGTSGDTIYF.

The rearrangement uses TRBV25-1 and TRBJ2-3; TRBD2 matches at 12 bases. V shed 7 bases, J shed 8 bases, and the junction held 7 bases outside the gene matches. Per germline, CDR1 MGHDK and CDR2 SYGVNS. The CDR3 runs 14 residues. The CDR3 DNA sequence: TGTGCCAGCATATCTAGCGGGGGGGTTGGTACGCAGTATTTT. This gives the protein CASISSGGVGTQYF.

This chain uses TRBV6-1 with TRBJ1-1; 9 positions agree with TRBD1. Germline loops: CDR1 MNHNS, CDR2 SASEGT. With V trimmed by 6 bases and J by 5 bases, 4 bases remained unmatched. The CDR3 is made up of 13 amino acids. Written as DNA, the CDR3 is TGTGCCAGCAGACAGGGGGCTAGGACTGAAGCTTTCTTT. It encodes CASRQGARTEAFF.

The rearrangement uses TRBV5-4 and TRBJ2-1; 7 nucleotides line up with TRBD2. With 4 bases clipped from V and 6 bases from J, the junction kept 4 bases outside the gene matches. CDR3 length: 13 residues. Germline V gene lookup returns CDR1 SGHNT and CDR2 YYREEE (reference sequence). The CDR3 nucleotides are TGTGCCAGCAGCCCGGGACTATTCAATGAGCAGTTCTTC. Its translation: CASSPGLFNEQFF.

On this clone: A junction boundary mismatches the germline segment, possibly from a read error. This chain uses TRBV5-6 with TRBJ2-4; 8 nucleotides line up with TRBD2. Germline-derived CDR1 and CDR2 are SGHDT and YYEEEE. The CDR3 spans 13 residues. CDR3 DNA: TGTGCCAGCAGCTTTACTAGCGGAAACAGTCAGTACTTC. This translates into CASSFTSGNSQYF.

This clone appeared a single time. The rearrangement uses TRBV19 and TRBJ1-5, with D possibly matching TRBD1 (5 bases). Germline lookup yields CDR1 LNHDA and CDR2 SQIVND (reference sequence). Trimming cost V 6 bases and J 7 bases, with 10 bases left between them. The CDR3 is 12 amino acids. CDR3 in DNA: TGTGCCAGTAGGGCAGGGTCCCAGCCCCAGCATTTT. Protein product: CASRAGSQPQHF.

This chain links TRBV11-1 with TRBJ1-4; maybe TRBD1 (5 bases). V lost 4 bases and J lost 5, with 11 bases in between. Germline V gene sequence: CDR1 SGHAT, CDR2 FQDESV (reference sequence). The CDR3 is 14 amino acids. The CDR3 region is CASSSGRGNEKLFF. The CDR3 bases are TGTGCCAGCAGCTCCGGGAGGGGCAATGAAAAACTGTTTTTT.

This clone was observed once. Lacking the conserved final phenylalanine or tryptophan, this CDR3 likely reflects a read error. It is unclear where the CDR3 begins or ends on the DNA, so no DNA is shown, and the CDR3 is as TCRdb lists it. CDR3 in amino acids: CASRKDRAS. The chain links TRBV4-1 to TRBJ1-2; the table's D call, TRBD1, was not checked against the DNA. Germline V gene lookup returns CDR1 MGHRA and CDR2 YSYEKL. The CDR3 is 9 residues long, counting both termini.

The chain employs TRBV6-5 and TRBJ2-2, with D unresolved. The CDR3 spans 13 residues. Germline-derived CDR1 and CDR2 are MNHEY and SVGAGI. V was cut by 4 bases and J by 10 bases, with 13 bases left in between. This CDR3 is CASSSPPSEELFF. CDR3 DNA sequence: TGTGCCAGCAGTTCCCCCCCGTCAGAGGAGCTGTTTTTT.

The chain joins TRBV6-5 to TRBJ2-1; D is perhaps TRBD2 (6 bases). Trimming took off 6 bases at V and 5 bases at J, with 17 bases between the two ends. The CDR3 contains 15 residues. Germline V gene data show CDR1 as MNHEY and CDR2 as SVGAGI. This CDR3 reads CASSPPRRGNNEQFF. In DNA, the CDR3 is TGTGCCAGCAGCCCCCCGCGGCGGGGAAACAATGAGCAGTTCTTC.

The CDR3 here is CASSATGLAGEQYF. As DNA, the CDR3 is TGTGCCAGCAGCGCTACGGGACTAGCAGGCGAGCAGTACTTC. V is TRBV9 and J is TRBJ2-7, with 9 bases matching TRBD2. The CDR3 is made up of 14 amino acids. V was pared by 3 bases and J by 6 bases, with 7 bases of the junction left unmatched. From germline, CDR1 is SGDLS and CDR2 YYNGEE.

This clone was counted only a few times. The rearrangement uses TRBV11-1 and TRBJ1-3; no clear D gene. V lost 5 bases, J lost 4 bases, and 12 bases lay in between. This CDR3 has 14 amino acids. Germline V CDR1 and CDR2: SGHAT, FQDESV (reference sequence). CDR3 protein: CASSAGATGNTIYF. The CDR3, as DNA: TGTGCCAGCAGCGCGGGCGCTACAGGAAACACCATATATTTT.

This chain joins TRBV5-1 and TRBJ2-7; 16 bases map to TRBD2. V shed 4 bases and J 1 base; nucleotides not matched to a gene: 2. The V gene's germline CDR1 is SGHRS and CDR2 YFSETQ. The CDR3 has 16 amino acids. The DNA for the CDR3 is TGCGCCAGCAGCGTGGGACTAGCGGGGGGGTCCTACGAGCAGTACTTC. Its protein is CASSVGLAGGSYEQYF.

This clone came up once. The CDR3 region is CASSRTDFNQPQHF. The CDR3, as DNA: TGTGCCAGCAGTCGGACAGACTTCAATCAGCCCCAGCATTTT. V usage is TRBV7-9 and J usage is TRBJ1-5; D may be TRBD1 (6 bases). Trimming left V 6 bases short and J 3 bases short, with 12 bases between. The CDR3 consists of 14 residues. CDR1 and CDR2 (germline): SEHNR, FQNEAQ (reference sequence).

This clone was seen only a few times. The rearrangement uses TRBV19 and TRBJ1-1, with a weak D call TRBD1 (6 bases). This CDR3 region has 15 residues. Trimming removed 5 bases at V and 5 bases at J, with 18 bases between. CDR1 is LNHDA and CDR2 is SQIVND in the germline V gene (reference sequence). This chain's CDR3 is CASSSPTGWGTEAFF. CDR3 DNA sequence: TGTGCCAGTAGTTCCCCAACAGGGTGGGGGACTGAAGCTTTCTTT.

The chain employs TRBV9 and TRBJ2-6, with 7 bases identical to TRBD1. Looked up from germline, CDR1 is SGDLS and CDR2 is YYNGEE. V was clipped by 3 bases and J by 2 bases; unmatched bases: 2. CDR3 size: 15 residues. CDR3 in amino acids: CASSDRGTGANVLTF. In nucleotides, the CDR3 is TGTGCCAGCAGCGACAGGGGCACTGGGGCCAACGTCCTGACTTTC.